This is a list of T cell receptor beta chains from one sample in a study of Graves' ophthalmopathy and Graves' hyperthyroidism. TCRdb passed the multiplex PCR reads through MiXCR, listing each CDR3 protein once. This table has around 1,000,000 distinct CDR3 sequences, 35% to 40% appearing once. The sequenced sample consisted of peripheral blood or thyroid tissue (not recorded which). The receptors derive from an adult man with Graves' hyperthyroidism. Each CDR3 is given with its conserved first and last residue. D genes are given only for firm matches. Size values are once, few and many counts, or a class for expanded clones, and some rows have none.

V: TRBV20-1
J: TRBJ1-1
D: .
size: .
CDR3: CSAREGRAEAFF
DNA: TGCAGTGCTAGGGAAGGGCGGGCTGAAGCTTTCTTT

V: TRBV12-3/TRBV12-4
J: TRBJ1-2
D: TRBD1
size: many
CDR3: CASSGQGMDGYTF
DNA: TGTGCCAGCAGTGGACAGGGAATGGATGGCTACACCTTC

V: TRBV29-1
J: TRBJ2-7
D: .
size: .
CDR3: CSVAGDLRSSYEQYF
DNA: TGCAGCGTAGCAGGGGACCTCCGAAGTTCCTACGAGCAGTACTTC

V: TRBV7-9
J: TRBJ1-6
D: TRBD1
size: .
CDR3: CASSLGSGQGRETLHF
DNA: TGTGCCAGCAGCTTAGGATCGGGACAGGGTAGAGAAACCCTCCACTTT

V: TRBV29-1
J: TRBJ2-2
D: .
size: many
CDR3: CSVEEVGRWAGELFF
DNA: TGCAGCGTTGAAGAAGTGGGACGTTGGGCCGGGGAGCTGTTTTTT

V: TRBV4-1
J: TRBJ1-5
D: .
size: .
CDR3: CASSQGVVGGQPQHF
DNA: TGCGCCAGCAGCCAAGGAGTTGTGGGCGGTCAGCCCCAGCATTTT

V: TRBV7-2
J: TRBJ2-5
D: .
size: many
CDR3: CASSLVPAETQYF
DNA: TGTGCCAGCAGCTTAGTCCCGGCGGAGACCCAGTACTTC

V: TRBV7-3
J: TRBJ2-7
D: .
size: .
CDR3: CASSQEVLGPFVYEQYF
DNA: TGCGCCAGCAGCCAAGAAGTTTTAGGACCTTTCGTCTACGAGCAGTACTTC

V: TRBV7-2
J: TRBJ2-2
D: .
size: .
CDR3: CASSPDKYTGELFF
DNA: TGTGCCAGCAGCCCCGACAAGTACACCGGGGAGCTGTTTTTT

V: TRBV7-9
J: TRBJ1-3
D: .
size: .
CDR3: CASSQDSKAYSGNTIYF
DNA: TGCGCCAGCAGCCAAGACAGCAAGGCTTACTCTGGAAACACCATATATTTT

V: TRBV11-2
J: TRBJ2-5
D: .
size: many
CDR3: CASSKGHQETQYF
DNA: TGTGCCAGCAGCAAAGGCCACCAAGAGACCCAGTACTTC

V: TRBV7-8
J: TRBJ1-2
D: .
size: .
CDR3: CASSVYSGHGSYGGYTF
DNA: TGTGCCAGCAGCGTATACAGTGGACATGGATCCTACGGAGGCTACACCTTC

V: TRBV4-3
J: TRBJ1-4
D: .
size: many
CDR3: CASSQAGSADEKLFF
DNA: TGCGCCAGCAGCCAAGCCGGCTCTGCGGATGAAAAACTGTTTTTT

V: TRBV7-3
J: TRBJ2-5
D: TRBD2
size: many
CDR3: CASSPGLGETQYF
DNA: TGTGCCAGCAGCCCAGGACTAGGAGAGACCCAGTACTTC

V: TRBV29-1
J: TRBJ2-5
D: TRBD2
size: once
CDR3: CSSAGGNQETQYF
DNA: TGCAGTTCTGCGGGGGGGAACCAAGAGACCCAGTACTTC

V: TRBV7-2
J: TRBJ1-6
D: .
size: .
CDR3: CASTEGCHF
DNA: TGTGCCAGCACCGAGGGGTGCCACTTT

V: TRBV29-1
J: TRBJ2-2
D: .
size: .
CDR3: CSVDAKTGELFF
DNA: TGCAGCGTTGACGCGAAAACCGGGGAGCTGTTTTTT

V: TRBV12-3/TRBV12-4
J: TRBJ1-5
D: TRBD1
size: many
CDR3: CASSSGGIQPQHF
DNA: TGTGCCAGCAGTTCAGGGGGCATTCAGCCCCAGCATTTT

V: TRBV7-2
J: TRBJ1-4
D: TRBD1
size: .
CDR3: CASSNRGDNEKLFF
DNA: TGTGCCAGCAGCAACAGGGGCGATAATGAAAAACTGTTTTTT

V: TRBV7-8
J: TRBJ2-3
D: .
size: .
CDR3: CASSFGVEGGLGDTQYF
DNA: TGTGCCAGCAGCTTCGGTGTTGAGGGGGGGCTTGGAGATACGCAGTATTTT

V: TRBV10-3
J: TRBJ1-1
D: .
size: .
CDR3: CATAPRDTEAFF
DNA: TGTGCCACCGCCCCAAGGGACACTGAAGCTTTCTTT

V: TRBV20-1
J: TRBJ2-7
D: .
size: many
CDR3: CSAREVGGQYF
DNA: TGCAGTGCTAGAGAAGTAGGGGGGCAGTACTTC

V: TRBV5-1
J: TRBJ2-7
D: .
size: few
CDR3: CASSLEGARQEQYF
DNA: TGCGCCAGCAGCTTGGAGGGAGCCAGGCAAGAGCAGTACTTC

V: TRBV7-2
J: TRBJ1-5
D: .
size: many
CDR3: CASSLVWGGPGQPQHF
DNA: TGTGCCAGCAGCTTAGTCTGGGGCGGACCGGGGCAGCCCCAGCATTTT

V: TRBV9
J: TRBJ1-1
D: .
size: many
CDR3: CASSPLHVQANTEAFF
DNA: TGTGCCAGCAGCCCTCTCCATGTACAAGCGAACACTGAAGCTTTCTTT

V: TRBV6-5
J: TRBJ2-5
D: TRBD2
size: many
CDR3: CASSYGPYSGGQETQYF
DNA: TGTGCCAGCAGTTACGGGCCTTATAGCGGGGGGCAAGAGACCCAGTACTTC

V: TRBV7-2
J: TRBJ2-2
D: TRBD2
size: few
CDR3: CASRPGGANLGTGELFF
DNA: TGTGCCAGCAGACCGGGGGGGGCCAACCTAGGCACCGGGGAGCTGTTTTTT

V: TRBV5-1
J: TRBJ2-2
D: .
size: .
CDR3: CASSFYGRGLNTGELFF
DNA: TGTGCCAGCAGCTTCTACGGGCGGGGCCTTAACACCGGGGAGCTGTTTTTT

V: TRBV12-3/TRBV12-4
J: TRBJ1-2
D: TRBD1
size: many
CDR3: CASTSGQGYQGYTF
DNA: TGTGCCAGCACCTCGGGACAGGGTTATCAGGGCTACACCTTC

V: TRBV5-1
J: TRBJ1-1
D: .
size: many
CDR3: CASSLLPQGSDTEAFF
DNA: TGCGCCAGCAGCTTGTTGCCGCAGGGGTCGGACACTGAAGCTTTCTTT

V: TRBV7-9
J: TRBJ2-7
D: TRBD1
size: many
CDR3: CASSLALTGTGFYEQYF
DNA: TGTGCCAGCAGCTTAGCTTTGACCGGGACAGGGTTCTACGAGCAGTACTTC

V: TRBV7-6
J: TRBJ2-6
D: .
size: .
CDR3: CASSLEGRGKGGSGANVLTF
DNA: TGTGCCAGCAGCTTAGAGGGCAGGGGAAAAGGTGGCTCTGGGGCCAACGTCCTGACTTTC

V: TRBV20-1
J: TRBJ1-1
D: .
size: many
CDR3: CSARRTGEAFF
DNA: TGCAGTGCCAGAAGGACGGGTGAAGCTTTCTTT

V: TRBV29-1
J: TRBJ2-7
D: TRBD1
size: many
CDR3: CSVEGNRGYEQYF
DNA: TGCAGCGTTGAGGGGAACAGGGGCTACGAGCAGTACTTC

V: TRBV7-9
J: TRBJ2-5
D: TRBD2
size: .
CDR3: CASSFLRRAGGPGTQYF
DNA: TGTGCCAGCAGCTTCCTCCGGAGGGCGGGAGGGCCCGGGACCCAGTACTTC

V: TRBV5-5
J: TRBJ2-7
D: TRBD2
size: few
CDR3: CASSLVTLTSGFSYEQYF
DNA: TGTGCCAGCAGCTTGGTCACCCTGACTAGCGGATTCTCCTACGAGCAGTACTTC

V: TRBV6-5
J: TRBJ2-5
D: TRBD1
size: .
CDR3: CASSYGGTGQGSVGETQYF
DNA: TGTGCCAGCAGTTACGGAGGGACAGGGCAGGGATCCGTAGGAGAGACCCAGTACTTC

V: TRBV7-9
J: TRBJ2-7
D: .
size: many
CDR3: CASSFRTASYEQYF
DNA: TGTGCCAGCAGCTTTAGGACAGCTTCCTACGAGCAGTACTTC

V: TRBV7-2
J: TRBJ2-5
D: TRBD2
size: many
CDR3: CASSSGTSGNQETQYF
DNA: TGTGCCAGCAGCTCCGGAACTAGCGGAAATCAAGAGACCCAGTACTTC

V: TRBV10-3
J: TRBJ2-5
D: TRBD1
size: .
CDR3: CATSPGQGLYQYF
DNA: TGTGCCACCAGCCCGGGACAGGGTTTATACCAGTACTTC

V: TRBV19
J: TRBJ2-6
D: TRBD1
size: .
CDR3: CASSWTGESSGANVLTF
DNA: TGTGCCAGTAGTTGGACAGGCGAAAGCTCTGGGGCCAACGTCCTGACTTTC

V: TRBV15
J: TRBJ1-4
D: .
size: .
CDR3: CATSRDRANEKLFF
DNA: TGTGCCACCAGCAGAGACAGAGCTAATGAAAAACTGTTTTTT

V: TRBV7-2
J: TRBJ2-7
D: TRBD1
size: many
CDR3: CASSYYSGGSYEQYF
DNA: TGTGCCAGCTCGTACTATTCAGGGGGAAGCTACGAGCAGTACTTC

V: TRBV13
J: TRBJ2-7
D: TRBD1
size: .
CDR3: CASRGTGNYEQYF
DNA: TGTGCCAGCAGAGGGACAGGGAACTACGAGCAGTACTTC